One sample yielded the 22 T cell receptor beta chains listed below, sequenced in a study of blood T cell repertoires in COVID-19. Sequencing was performed with immunoSEQ multiplex PCR; in TCRdb, only in-frame clones are kept and a portion is missing. The sample includes roughly 70,000 clones, 65% to 85% of them seen just once. The sequenced material came from peripheral blood. Receptors were obtained from a man in his sixties with COVID-19, enrolled during active disease.

The rearrangement joins TRBV5-1 to TRBJ2-1; TRBD2 agrees at 11 bases. CDR3 length equals 16 residues. After removal of 4 bases from V and 2 bases from J, the junction contained 5 bases not matched to a gene. Germline CDR1 SGHRS, CDR2 YFSETQ. This CDR3 is CASSPLAGGTYNEQFF. The CDR3, as DNA: TGCGCCAGCAGCCCCCTAGCGGGGGGTACCTACAATGAGCAGTTCTTC.

The V and J genes are TRBV5-4 and TRBJ2-1; D is unresolved. Germline-derived CDR1 and CDR2 are SGHNT and YYREEE (reference sequence). V lost 2 bases, J lost 13 bases, and 10 bases lay in between. CDR3 length equals 11 residues. The CDR3 is CASSLAREQFF. The CDR3 coding sequence is TGTGCCAGCAGCTTAGCCCGAGAACAGTTCTTC.

This clone was counted between two and nine times. The sample contains more than one DNA sequence encoding this CDR3. The gene calls are TRBV9 and TRBJ2-7; perhaps TRBD2 as D (5 bases). Between the trimmed V and J ends, which lost 4 bases and 2 bases, there was a span of 16 bases. The CDR3 is made up of 15 amino acids. Germline assignment: CDR1 SGDLS and CDR2 YYNGEE. The CDR3 region is CASSSRAETTYEQYF. The DNA of the CDR3 is TGTGCCAGCAGCTCCCGGGCAGAGACTACCTACGAGCAGTACTTC.

This chain joins TRBV15 and TRBJ1-2; tentative D call: TRBD1 (6 bases). Germline V lookup: CDR1 LNHNV, CDR2 YYDKDF (reference sequence). V lost 3 bases and J 6 bases, leaving 11 bases between the germline ends. The length of the CDR3 is 13 residues. In DNA form, the CDR3 reads TGTGCCACCAGCAGCCCTTCAGGGGATGGCTACACCTTC. Its translation: CATSSPSGDGYTF.

The rearrangement uses TRBV7-9 and TRBJ2-1; 9 nucleotides agree with TRBD2. CDR3 length: 13 residues. CDR1 is SEHNR, CDR2 FQNEAQ, per germline (reference sequence). With V trimmed by 5 bases and J by 13 bases, 9 bases remained unmatched. The CDR3: CASSVGPSGEQFF. CDR3 bases: TGTGCCAGCAGCGTAGGTCCTAGCGGGGAACAGTTCTTC.

The V and J genes are TRBV6-6 and TRBJ1-2, with 7 positions matching TRBD1. The CDR3 runs 12 residues. CDR1 is MNHNY and CDR2 is SVGAGI in the germline V gene (reference sequence). V shed 6 bases and J 7 bases; nucleotides not matched to a gene: 5. CDR3 loop: CASSQTGFGYTF. DNA for the CDR3: TGTGCCAGCAGCCAGACAGGGTTTGGCTACACCTTC.

This sequence joins TRBV18 and TRBJ1-4; D gene ambiguous. The CDR3 runs to 13 residues. With 2 bases removed from V and 5 bases from J, the gap between germline ends came to 6 bases. Per germline, CDR1 KGHSH and CDR2 LQKENI. CDR3 sequence reads: CASSPGQNEKLFF. The DNA of the CDR3 is TGTGCCAGCTCACCAGGGCAGAATGAAAAACTGTTTTTT.

In DNA form, the CDR3 reads TGCAGCCCCAGGACAGGGCTGATGAACACTGAAGCTTTCTTT. It translates to CSPRTGLMNTEAFF. V and J are TRBV29-1 and TRBJ1-1; 8 bases are a match to TRBD1. There are 14 residues in the CDR3. The J segment lost 0 bases and the V segment lost 8 bases, leaving 8 bases of the junction unmatched. Germline lookup yields CDR1 SQVTM and CDR2 ANQGSEA. Filled out from reference TRBV29-1 and TRBJ1-1, the complete variable domain reads SAVISQKPSRDICQRGTSLTIQCQVDSQVTMMFWYRQQPGQSLTLIATANQGSEATYESGFVIDKFPISRPNLTFSTLTVSNMSPEDSSIYLCSPRTGLMNTEAFFGQGTRLTVV.

V is TRBV6-2 or TRBV6-3 and J is TRBJ2-2; 8 bases map to TRBD1. V lost 5 bases to trimming and J lost 7 bases; unmatched junction nucleotides: 3. CDR1 is MNHEY and CDR2 is SVGEGT in the germline V gene. CDR3 length: 13 residues. The CDR3 sequence is CASSQGAVGELFF. CDR3 DNA: TGTGCCAGCAGTCAGGGGGCCGTCGGGGAGCTGTTTTTT.

The rearrangement uses TRBV5-6 and TRBJ1-2; TRBD1 matches 8 bases. The CDR3 extends over 15 amino acids. J gave up 4 bases and V 3 bases, and 8 bases lay outside the gene matches. Germline V lookup: CDR1 SGHDT, CDR2 YYEEEE. The CDR3 reads CASSWGDRLIYGYTF. The DNA for the CDR3 is TGTGCCAGCAGCTGGGGGGACAGGCTCATCTATGGCTACACCTTC.

CDR3 sequence: CASSVETVNTEAFF. The CDR3 bases are TGTGCCAGCAGCGTGGAGACGGTGAACACTGAAGCTTTCTTT. V gene TRBV9 combines with J gene TRBJ1-1; D is ambiguous. V was clipped by 2 bases and J by 0 bases, with 8 bases between them. CDR3 length: 14 residues. Germline-derived CDR1 and CDR2 are SGDLS and YYNGEE.

The chain combines TRBV10-3 with TRBJ2-1, with D perhaps TRBD2 (5 bases). Trimming took 4 bases from V and 2 from J, leaving 24 bases between them. The CDR3 loop spans 19 amino acids. Germline V gene data show CDR1 as ENHRY and CDR2 as SYGVKD. CDR3 sequence: CAISVTRKKERSTYNEQFF. The CDR3 coding sequence is TGTGCCATCAGTGTAACCAGGAAGAAGGAGCGGTCAACCTACAATGAGCAGTTCTTC.

V usage is TRBV20-1 and J usage is TRBJ2-1, with 11 bases that match TRBD2. Trimming cost V 3 bases and J 7 bases; bases outside gene matches: 8. Germline V gene data show CDR1 as DFQATT and CDR2 as SNEGSKA (reference sequence). The CDR3 covers 15 residues. CDR3 sequence reads: CSASTLAGGKNEQFF. The DNA for the CDR3 is TGCAGTGCTAGTACTCTAGCGGGAGGTAAAAATGAGCAGTTCTTC.

The rearrangement uses TRBV5-6 and TRBJ1-1, with TRBD1 identical over 8 bases. The length of the CDR3 is 14 residues. V gave up 3 bases and J gave up 4 bases; unmatched junction bases: 5. CDR1 is SGHDT and CDR2 is YYEEEE in the germline V gene. The CDR3 DNA follows: TGTGCCAGCAGCTCCATACAGGGGGGCACTGAAGCTTTCTTT. Protein product: CASSSIQGGTEAFF.

The chain has TRBV11-2 and TRBJ2-5; 8 nucleotides match TRBD2. CDR3 length equals 16 residues. J was trimmed by 5 bases and V by 1 base; bases with no gene match: 9. CDR1 is SGHAT and CDR2 is FQNNGV in the germline V gene. CDR3 loop: CASSLGGSGGLETQYF. The CDR3 DNA sequence: TGTGCCAGCAGCTTAGGAGGGTCGGGGGGGCTGGAGACCCAGTACTTC. Together with reference TRBV11-2 and TRBJ2-5, the CDR3 gives the full variable domain: EAGVAQSPRYKIIEKRQSVAFWCNPISGHATLYWYQQILGQGPKLLIQFQNNGVVDDSQLPKDRFSAERLKGVDSTLKIQPAKLEDSAVYLCASSLGGSGGLETQYFGPGTRLLVL.

V and J are TRBV11-3 and TRBJ2-3; 14 bases align to TRBD2. The V segment lost 2 bases and the J segment 10 bases; nucleotides outside the gene matches: 8. CDR1 and CDR2 (germline): SGHNT, YENEEA. The CDR3 consists of 16 residues. The CDR3 nucleotides read TGTGCCAGCAGCTTAAACCGACTAGCGGGAGGGCGGGCGCAGTATTTT. Protein: CASSLNRLAGGRAQYF.

The chain uses TRBV9 and TRBJ1-2, with D possibly matching TRBD1 (5 bases). The CDR3 length is 15 residues. Germline V CDR1 and CDR2: SGDLS, YYNGEE. Deletions cut 0 bases from V and 5 bases from J, with 14 bases between. CDR3 DNA: TGTGCCAGCAGCGTAGCATCTGGGGCAGGTTATGGCTACACCTTC. It codes for CASSVASGAGYGYTF.

This chain joins TRBV29-1 and TRBJ1-4; 7 positions agree with TRBD1. The length of the CDR3 is 18 residues. The junction had 22 bases not matched to a gene; V was cut back by 6 bases and J by 6 bases. Germline assignment: CDR1 SQVTM and CDR2 ANQGSEA. In nucleotides, the CDR3 is TGCAGCGTGACATACCCGGACAGGATTGGGGTAGAAGATGAAAAACTGTTTTTT. It encodes CSVTYPDRIGVEDEKLFF.

This sequence joins TRBV3-1 (or the pseudogene TRBV3-2) and TRBJ2-3, with D possibly being TRBD2 (6 bases). Germline V gives CDR1 LGHDT, CDR2 YNNKEL (reference sequence). There are 15 residues in the CDR3. V lost 4 bases and J lost 2, with 13 bases in between. The CDR3 sequence is CASSPSERATDTQYF. CDR3 nucleotide sequence: TGTGCCAGCAGCCCCTCGGAGCGGGCCACAGATACGCAGTATTTT.

The rearrangement joins TRBV7-9 to TRBJ2-1; TRBD2 matches at 14 bases. The CDR3 sequence is 13 residues long. Trimming cost V 6 bases and J 9 bases; bases outside gene matches: 1. Germline V gives CDR1 SEHNR, CDR2 FQNEAQ (reference sequence). CDR3 region: CASRTSGGAEQFF. In DNA form, the CDR3 reads TGTGCCAGCAGGACTAGCGGGGGGGCTGAGCAGTTCTTC.

This sequence joins TRBV12-3 or TRBV12-4 and TRBJ2-7, with unresolved D. Trimming removed 2 bases from V and 9 bases from J, with 8 bases in between. The CDR3 extends over 11 amino acids. Written as DNA, the CDR3 is TGTGCCAGCAGTTTATCACGAGCGCAGTACTTC. Translation: CASSLSRAQYF.

V gene TRBV27 combines with J gene TRBJ2-3, with D possibly TRBD2 on 6 matching bases. The CDR3 length is 14 residues. Germline lookup yields CDR1 MNHEY and CDR2 SMNVEV (reference sequence). V was trimmed by 1 base and J by 6 bases, leaving 11 bases between them. In nucleotides, the CDR3 is TGTGCCAGCAGTTTATATAGCGGAAGGGATACGCAGTATTTT. Translating it yields CASSLYSGRDTQYF.